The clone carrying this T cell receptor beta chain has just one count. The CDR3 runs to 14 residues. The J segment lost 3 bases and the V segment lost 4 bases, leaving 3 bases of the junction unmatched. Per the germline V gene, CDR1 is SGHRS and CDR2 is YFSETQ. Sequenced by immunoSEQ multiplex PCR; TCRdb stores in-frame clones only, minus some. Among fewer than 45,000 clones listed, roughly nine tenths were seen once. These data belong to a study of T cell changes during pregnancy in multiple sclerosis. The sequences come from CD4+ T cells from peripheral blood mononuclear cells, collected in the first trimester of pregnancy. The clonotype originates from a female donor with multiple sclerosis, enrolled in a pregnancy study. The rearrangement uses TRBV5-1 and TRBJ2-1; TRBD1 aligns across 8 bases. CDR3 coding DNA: TGCGCCAGCAGCCTGACAGGGGTCTACAATGAGCAGTTCTTC. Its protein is CASSLTGVYNEQFF.